This T cell receptor (beta chain) was identified in a study of blood T cell repertoires in COVID-19 (TCRdb year 2020). With regard to the full study: The collaborator samples originated in the United States, Italy and Spain and spanned the acute and convalescent phases of COVID-19. The material from the prospective study consisted of cDNA or gDNA derived from T cells, B-cell-depleted T cells, or PBMCs. The dataset comprised deeply sampled blood TCRbeta repertoires from subjects exposed to, actively infected with, or recovered from COVID-19. A freely available public database, intended as a resource for researchers studying the immune response to SARS-CoV-2, is where the repertoires were released. Samples came from the ongoing ImmuneRACE study (first 160 participants) plus 1,254 subjects from 6 global collaborators. A de-identified subject ID, COVID-19 status, age in years and sex were almost always included in the sample metadata. HLA class I and class II types, where available, came from metadata supplied by the sample provider rather than from assay-based typing. Points the paper makes about the study in general: The amount of clinical and demographic metadata varied by source and participant and was provided uncurated.

As concerns this clone: It has no known antigen specificity. No base qualities exist here, and no much larger clone lies one base off it.

TCRbeta CDR3 regions were amplified from genomic DNA by means of the immunoSEQ Assay, a bias-controlled multiplex PCR. In the authors' own workflow: Within the assay, amplification of reference gene primers was used to estimate how many nucleated cells each sample contained. To quantify the absolute abundance of each unique TCRbeta CDR3 rearrangement, sequence reads were collapsed and filtered. For each sample, productive Simpson clonality was calculated as the square root of Simpson's diversity index across productive rearrangements. TCRdb holds this immuneACCESS table with in-frame rearrangements only. Some clones are missing; in checked studies, unresolved V genes explain under half, and the rest has no known cause. The V and J calls and the clone size are those of that table, but D and trimming were determined from the DNA. This sample holds tens of thousands of clones; 80% to 85% were observed only once. The top ten constitute about 9% of the sample.

The CDR3, cysteine through phenylalanine, is 13 amino acids long. Of all the DNA, just the CDR3 is kept, 39 bases in frame from base 1. From a lookup of the germline V gene, CDR1 and CDR2 are SGHTA and FQGTGA. The junction shows trimming of 3 bases on V and 2 bases on J, plus 6 bases between the germline ends. The collaborating institutions used their own protocols to collect whole blood in K2EDTA tubes. For TCRbeta analysis, collaborator samples were shipped as frozen whole blood, as isolated PBMCs, or as DNA extracted from either sample type. Material: peripheral blood. The clonotype was recovered from a human donor in a cohort sampled during active COVID-19. This sequence uses TRBV7-3 and TRBJ2-3, with a weak D call of TRBD2 (5 bases match). The CDR3 here reads CASSFGNTDTQYF. The DNA reads as follows: TGTGCCAGCAGCTTCGGGAACACAGATACGCAGTATTTT.